The following is a T cell receptor (beta chain) sequence with its context. The sample is drawn from a study of blood T cell repertoires in COVID-19. Generated by immunoSEQ multiplex PCR, the TCRdb table keeps only in-frame clones and is missing some. The repertoire consists of around 170,000 clones, with under 85% occurring once and the leading ten covering around 8%. V shed 2 bases and J 6 bases; nucleotides not matched to a gene: 6. The CDR3 runs to 14 residues. Germline CDR1 reads MNHNY; CDR2 reads SVGAGI (reference sequence). The TCR sequence derives from a woman between 70 and 85 years old with COVID-19, enrolled during active disease. The J gene is TRBJ1-2, the V gene TRBV6-6, with TRBD1 matching over 7 bases. The sample comprised peripheral blood. The CDR3 spells CASSYETRGNGYTF. For the CDR3, the DNA is TGTGCCAGCAGTTACGAGACCAGGGGGAATGGCTACACCTTC.